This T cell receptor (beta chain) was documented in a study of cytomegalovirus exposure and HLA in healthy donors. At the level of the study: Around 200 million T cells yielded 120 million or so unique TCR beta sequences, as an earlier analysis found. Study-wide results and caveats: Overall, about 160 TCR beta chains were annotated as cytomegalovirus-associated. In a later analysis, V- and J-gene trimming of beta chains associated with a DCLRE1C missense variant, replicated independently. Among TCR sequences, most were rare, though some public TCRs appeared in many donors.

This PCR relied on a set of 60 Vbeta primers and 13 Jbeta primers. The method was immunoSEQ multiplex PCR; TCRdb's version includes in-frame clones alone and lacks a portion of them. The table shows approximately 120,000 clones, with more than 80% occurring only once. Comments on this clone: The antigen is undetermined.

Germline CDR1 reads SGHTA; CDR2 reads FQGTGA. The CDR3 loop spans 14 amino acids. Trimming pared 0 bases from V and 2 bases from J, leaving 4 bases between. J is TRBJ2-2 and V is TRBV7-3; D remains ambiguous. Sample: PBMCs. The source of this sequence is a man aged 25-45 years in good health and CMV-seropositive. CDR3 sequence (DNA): TGTGCCAGCAGCTTAACAGCTAACACCGGGGAGCTGTTTTTT. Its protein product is CASSLTANTGELFF.